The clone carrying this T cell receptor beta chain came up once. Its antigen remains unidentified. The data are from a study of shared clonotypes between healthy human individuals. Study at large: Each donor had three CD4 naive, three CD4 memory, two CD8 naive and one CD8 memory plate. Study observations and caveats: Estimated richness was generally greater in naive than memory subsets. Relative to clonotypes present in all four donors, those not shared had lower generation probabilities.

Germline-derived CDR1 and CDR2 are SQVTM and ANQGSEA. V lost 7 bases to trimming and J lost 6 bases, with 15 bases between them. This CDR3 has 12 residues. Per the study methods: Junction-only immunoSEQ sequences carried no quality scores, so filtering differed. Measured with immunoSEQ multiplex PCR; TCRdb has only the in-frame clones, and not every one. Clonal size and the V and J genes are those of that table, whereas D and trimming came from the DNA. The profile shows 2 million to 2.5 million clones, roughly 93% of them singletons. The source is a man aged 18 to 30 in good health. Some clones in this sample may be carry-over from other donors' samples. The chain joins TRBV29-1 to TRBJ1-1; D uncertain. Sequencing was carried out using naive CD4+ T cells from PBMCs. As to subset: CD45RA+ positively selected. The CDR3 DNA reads TGCAGCGCTCCGGCCAACGCGGCTGAAGCTTTCTTT. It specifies CSAPANAAEAFF.